The source of this T cell receptor (beta chain) is a study of regulatory T cells in long-lasting Graves disease. Study-wide results and caveats: Favored usage of TRBV28, TRBJ1-2 and TRBJ2-5 was recorded in persistent disease.

Germline loops: CDR1 MNHEY, CDR2 SMNVEV (reference sequence). The V gene end was trimmed by 5 bases and the J gene end by 4 bases; junction bases not matched to a gene: 24. The CDR3 contains 20 residues. Time point noted: persistent/refractory GD, antithyroid drugs over 5 years with positive TRAb. RNA from PBMCs was the source of the TCR library. Diagnosis followed American Thyroid Association guidelines for Graves' disease. An endocrinology department in Xi'an, China, supplied the patients. With respect to this clonotype: Its antigen remains unidentified.

Arm-PCR of CDR3 regions and iRepertoire HTBI primers were used to build TCR beta libraries. TCRdb independently ran MiXCR on the multiplex PCR reads; one entry per CDR3 protein. This table has around 460,000 distinct CDR3 sequences, under 25% appearing once. This TCR came from a female donor with Graves disease. The chain recombines TRBV27 with TRBJ1-2; 8 nucleotides line up with TRBD1. The material sequenced was peripheral blood mononuclear cells (PBMCs), taken when the disease was refractory, from a patient treated with antithyroid drugs. Here the CDR3 DNA reads TGTGCCAGCAGTCCAACCCTCCTAGGCAGGGGGCGAAATCTAAGCTATGGCTACACCTTC. This gives the protein CASSPTLLGRGRNLSYGYTF.